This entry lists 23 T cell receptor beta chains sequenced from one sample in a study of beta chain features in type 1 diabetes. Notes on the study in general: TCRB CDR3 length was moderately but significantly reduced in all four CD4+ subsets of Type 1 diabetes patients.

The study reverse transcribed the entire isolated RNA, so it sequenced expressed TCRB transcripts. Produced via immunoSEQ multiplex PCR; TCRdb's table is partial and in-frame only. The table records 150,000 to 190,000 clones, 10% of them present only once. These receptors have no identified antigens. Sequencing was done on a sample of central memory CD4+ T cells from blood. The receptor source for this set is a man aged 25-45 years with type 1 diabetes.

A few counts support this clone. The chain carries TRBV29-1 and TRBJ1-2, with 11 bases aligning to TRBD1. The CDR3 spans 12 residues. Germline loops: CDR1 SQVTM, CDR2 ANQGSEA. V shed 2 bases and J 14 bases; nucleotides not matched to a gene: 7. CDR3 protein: CSVEPDRGRNTF. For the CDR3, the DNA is TGCAGCGTTGAACCGGACAGGGGGCGTAATACCTTC. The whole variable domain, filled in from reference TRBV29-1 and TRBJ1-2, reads SAVISQKPSRDICQRGTSLTIQCQVDSQVTMMFWYRQQPGQSLTLIATANQGSEATYESGFVIDKFPISRPNLTFSTLTVSNMSPEDSSIYLCSVEPDRGRNTFGSGTRLTVV.

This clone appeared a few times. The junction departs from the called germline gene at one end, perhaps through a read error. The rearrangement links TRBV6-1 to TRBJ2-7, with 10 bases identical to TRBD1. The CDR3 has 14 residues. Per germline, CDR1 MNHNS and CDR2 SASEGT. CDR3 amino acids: CASTDSGTGASQHF. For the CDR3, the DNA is TGTGCCAGCACAGACTCCGGGACAGGGGCTTCACAACACTTC.

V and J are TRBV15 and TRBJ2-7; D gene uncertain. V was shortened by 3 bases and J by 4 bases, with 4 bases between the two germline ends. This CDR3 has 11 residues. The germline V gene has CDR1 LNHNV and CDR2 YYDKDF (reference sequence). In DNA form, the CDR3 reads TGTGCCACCAGCAGCGGTTACGAGCAGTACTTC. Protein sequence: CATSSGYEQYF. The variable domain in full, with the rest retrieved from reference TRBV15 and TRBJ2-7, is DAMVIQNPRYQVTQFGKPVTLSCSQTLNHNVMYWYQQKSSQAPKLLFHYYDKDFNNEADTPDNFQSRRPNTSFCFLDIRSPGLGDTAMYLCATSSGYEQYFGPGTRLTVT.

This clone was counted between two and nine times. The CDR3 DNA is TGCGCCAGCAGCTTGGCCGGGACAGCAGTTAACAATGAGCAGTTCTTC. It encodes CASSLAGTAVNNEQFF. The rearrangement uses TRBV5-1 and TRBJ2-1; 7 bases fit TRBD1. The CDR3 sequence is 16 residues long. After removal of 0 bases from V and 5 bases from J, the junction contained 8 bases not matched to a gene. Germline-derived CDR1 and CDR2 are SGHRS and YFSETQ.

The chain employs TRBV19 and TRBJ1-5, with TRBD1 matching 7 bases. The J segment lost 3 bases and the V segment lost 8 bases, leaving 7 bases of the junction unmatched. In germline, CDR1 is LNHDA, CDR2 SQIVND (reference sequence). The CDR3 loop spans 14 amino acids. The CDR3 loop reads CASSDRDYNQPQHF. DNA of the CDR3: TGTGCCAGTTCTGACAGGGATTACAATCAGCCCCAGCATTTT. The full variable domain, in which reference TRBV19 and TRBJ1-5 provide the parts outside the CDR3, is DGGITQSPKYLFRKEGQNVTLSCEQNLNHDAMYWYRQDPGQGLRLIYYSQIVNDFQKGDIAEGYSVSREKKESFPLTVTSAQKNPTAFYLCASSDRDYNQPQHFGDGTRLSIL.

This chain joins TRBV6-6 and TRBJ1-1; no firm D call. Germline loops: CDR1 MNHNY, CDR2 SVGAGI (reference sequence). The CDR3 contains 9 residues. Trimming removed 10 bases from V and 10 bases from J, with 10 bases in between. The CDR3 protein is CATASRAFF. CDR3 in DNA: TGTGCCACCGCGTCGAGAGCTTTCTTT.

The CDR3 loop reads CSGQPTYNEQFF. Written as DNA, the CDR3 is TGCAGCGGACAGCCCACCTACAATGAGCAGTTCTTC. The J gene is TRBJ2-1, the V gene TRBV29-1; a possible D gene is TRBD1 (5 bases). There are 12 residues in the CDR3. Germline V gene data show CDR1 as SQVTM and CDR2 as ANQGSEA. The V end lost 7 bases, the J end lost 2 bases, and 9 bases lay between the germline ends.

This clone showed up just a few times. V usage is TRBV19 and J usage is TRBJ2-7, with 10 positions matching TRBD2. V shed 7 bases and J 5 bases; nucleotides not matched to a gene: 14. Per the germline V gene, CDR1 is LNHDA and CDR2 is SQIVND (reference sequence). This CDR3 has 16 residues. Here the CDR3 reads CASTDQYGTSVDEQYF. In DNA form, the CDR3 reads TGTGCCAGTACCGATCAATATGGGACTAGCGTAGACGAGCAGTACTTC. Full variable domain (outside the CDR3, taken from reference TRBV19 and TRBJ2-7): DGGITQSPKYLFRKEGQNVTLSCEQNLNHDAMYWYRQDPGQGLRLIYYSQIVNDFQKGDIAEGYSVSREKKESFPLTVTSAQKNPTAFYLCASTDQYGTSVDEQYFGPGTRLTVT.

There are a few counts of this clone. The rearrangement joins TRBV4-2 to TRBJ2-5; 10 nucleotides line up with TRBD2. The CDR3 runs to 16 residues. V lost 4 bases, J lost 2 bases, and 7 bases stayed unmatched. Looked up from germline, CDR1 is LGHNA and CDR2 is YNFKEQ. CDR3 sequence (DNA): TGTGCCAGCAGCCGGGGGGCTAGCGGGAGACAAGAGACCCAGTACTTC. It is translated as CASSRGASGRQETQYF.

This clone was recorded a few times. CDR3 region: CASSLALAMETQYF. In DNA, the CDR3 is TGTGCCAGCAGCTTAGCCCTAGCGATGGAGACCCAGTACTTC. The V and J genes are TRBV7-8 and TRBJ2-5; possibly TRBD2 for D (6 bases). The CDR3 length is 14 residues. Trimming took 0 bases from V and 5 from J, leaving 10 bases between them. Germline assignment: CDR1 SGHVS and CDR2 FQNEAQ.

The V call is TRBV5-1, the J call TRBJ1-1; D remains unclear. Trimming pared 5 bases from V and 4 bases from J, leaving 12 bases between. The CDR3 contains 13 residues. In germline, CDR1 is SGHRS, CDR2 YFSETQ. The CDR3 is CASSDLRSTEAFF. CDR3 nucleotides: TGCGCCAGCAGTGACTTAAGGAGCACTGAAGCTTTCTTT.

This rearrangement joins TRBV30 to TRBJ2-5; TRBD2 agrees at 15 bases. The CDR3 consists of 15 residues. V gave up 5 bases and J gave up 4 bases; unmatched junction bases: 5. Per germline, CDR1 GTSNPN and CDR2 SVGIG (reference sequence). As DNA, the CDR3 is TGTGCCTGGGTGGGACTAGCGGGAGGTCGAGAGACCCAGTACTTC. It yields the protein CAWVGLAGGRETQYF.

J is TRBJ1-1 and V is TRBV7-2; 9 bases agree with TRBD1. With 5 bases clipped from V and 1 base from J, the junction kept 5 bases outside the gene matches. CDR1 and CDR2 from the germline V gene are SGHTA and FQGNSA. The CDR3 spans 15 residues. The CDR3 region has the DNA TGTGCCAGCAGCCCGGGACAGGGATGGAACACTGAAGCTTTCTTT. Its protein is CASSPGQGWNTEAFF.

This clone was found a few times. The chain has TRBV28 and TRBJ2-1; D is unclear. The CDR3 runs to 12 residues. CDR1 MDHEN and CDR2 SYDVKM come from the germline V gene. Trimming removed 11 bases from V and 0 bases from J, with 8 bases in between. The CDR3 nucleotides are TGTGCCTCGGGTGGCTCCTACAATGAGCAGTTCTTC. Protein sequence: CASGGSYNEQFF.

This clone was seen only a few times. In DNA, the CDR3 is TGTGCCAGCACAGCGGAGTACAATGAGCAGTTCTTC. Its translation is CASTAEYNEQFF. The gene calls are TRBV2 and TRBJ2-1; a possible D gene is TRBD2 (5 bases). The CDR3 is made up of 12 amino acids. Germline CDR1 reads SNHLY; CDR2 reads FYNNEI. Trimming shortened V by 7 bases and J by 4 bases, and 8 bases separated the two germline ends.

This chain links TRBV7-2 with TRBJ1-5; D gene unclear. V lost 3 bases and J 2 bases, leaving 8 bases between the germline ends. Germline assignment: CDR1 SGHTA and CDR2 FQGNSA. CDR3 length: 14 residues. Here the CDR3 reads CASSLSQGNQPQHF. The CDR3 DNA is TGTGCCAGCAGCTTGAGCCAGGGCAATCAGCCCCAGCATTTT.

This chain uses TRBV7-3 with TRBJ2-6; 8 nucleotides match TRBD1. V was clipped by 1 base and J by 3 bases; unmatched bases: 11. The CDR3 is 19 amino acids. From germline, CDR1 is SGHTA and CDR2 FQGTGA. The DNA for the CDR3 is TGTGCCAGCAGCTTAAGACTCCTAGCAGGGGGCAGTGGGGCCAACGTCCTGACTTTC. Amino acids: CASSLRLLAGGSGANVLTF.

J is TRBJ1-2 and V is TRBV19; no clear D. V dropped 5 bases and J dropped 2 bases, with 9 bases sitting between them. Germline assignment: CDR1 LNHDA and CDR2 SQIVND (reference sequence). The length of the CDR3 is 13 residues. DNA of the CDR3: TGTGCCAGTAGTGTGGGAGTGAACTATGGCTACACCTTC. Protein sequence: CASSVGVNYGYTF.

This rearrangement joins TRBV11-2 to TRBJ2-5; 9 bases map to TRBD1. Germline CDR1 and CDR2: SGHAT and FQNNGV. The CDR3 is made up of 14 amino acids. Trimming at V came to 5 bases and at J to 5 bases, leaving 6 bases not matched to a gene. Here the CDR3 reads CASSRGQGRETQYF. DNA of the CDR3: TGTGCCAGCAGCCGGGGACAGGGCAGGGAGACCCAGTACTTC.

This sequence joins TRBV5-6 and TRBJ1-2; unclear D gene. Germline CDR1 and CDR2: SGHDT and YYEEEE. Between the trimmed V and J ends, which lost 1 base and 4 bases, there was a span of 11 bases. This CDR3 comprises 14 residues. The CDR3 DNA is TGTGCCAGCAGCTTGATTGCAGGCTCCTATGGCTACACCTTC. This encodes CASSLIAGSYGYTF.

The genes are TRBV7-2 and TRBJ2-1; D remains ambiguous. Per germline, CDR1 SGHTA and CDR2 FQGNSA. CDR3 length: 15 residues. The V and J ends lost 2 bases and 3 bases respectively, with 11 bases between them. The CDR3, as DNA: TGTGCCAGCAGCTTATCATCGAGCAACTACAATGAGCAGTTCTTC. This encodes CASSLSSSNYNEQFF.

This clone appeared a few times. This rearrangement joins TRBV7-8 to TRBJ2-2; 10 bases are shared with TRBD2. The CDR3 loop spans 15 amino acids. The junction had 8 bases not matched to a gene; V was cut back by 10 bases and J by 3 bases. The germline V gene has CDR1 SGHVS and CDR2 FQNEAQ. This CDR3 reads CATQREGAHTGELFF. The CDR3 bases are TGTGCCACCCAGCGGGAGGGCGCGCACACCGGGGAGCTGTTTTTT.

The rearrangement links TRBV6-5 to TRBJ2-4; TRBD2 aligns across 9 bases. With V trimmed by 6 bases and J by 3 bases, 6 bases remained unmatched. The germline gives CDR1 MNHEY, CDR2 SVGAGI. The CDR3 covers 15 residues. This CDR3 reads CASRVGLAGKNIQYF. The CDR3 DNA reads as TGTGCCAGCAGGGTGGGACTAGCCGGCAAAAACATTCAGTACTTC.